The clone carrying this T cell receptor (beta chain) was detected many times. This sample is part of a study of neurological immune-mediated disorders. Preparation of the unsorted libraries drew on 2 million PBMCs stored at -80 C. 5'RACE with 10-nucleotide random UMIs produced the cDNA. A single record per CDR3 protein comes from TCRdb applying MiXCR to the 5' RACE reads. There are around 18,000 distinct CDR3 sequences in the sample; less than 25% occur only once, and under 25% lies in the top ten. The CDR3 runs to 12 residues. Trimming left V 5 bases short and J 4 bases short, with 9 bases between. Germline CDR1 and CDR2: DFQATT and SNEGSKA (reference sequence).

Input material: PBMCs. The V and J genes are TRBV20-1 and TRBJ1-5; D perhaps matches TRBD1 (5 bases). This receptor was obtained from a middle-aged man in good health. The CDR3 sequence is CSAQGHNQPQHF. The CDR3 nucleotides are TGCAGTGCTCAGGGTCATAATCAGCCCCAGCATTTT.